This T cell receptor (beta chain) was sequenced for a study of blood T cell repertoires in COVID-19. About the study: The study drew acute and convalescent COVID-19 samples from the United States, Italy and Spain. The analysed material was cDNA or gDNA that came from T cells, B-cell-depleted T cells, or PBMCs.

In the original workflow: Amplification of reference gene primers was used by the study to estimate nucleated cell counts. The repertoire was sequenced with immunoSEQ multiplex PCR; TCRdb's copy has only in-frame clones and lacks some. V and J calls and clone size are those listed in that table; D and trimming were worked out from the DNA. The sample holds a few hundred thousand clones, around 82% seen once. Germline V CDR1 and CDR2: LNHDA, SQIVND (reference sequence). Between the trimmed V and J ends, which lost 9 bases and 0 bases, there was a span of 14 bases. There are 15 residues in the CDR3. The sequencing sample was made of peripheral blood. The clonotype originates from a woman aged 18-29 years with acute or convalescent COVID-19. The chain employs TRBV19 and TRBJ2-2, with D perhaps matching TRBD1 (5 bases). CDR3 nucleotides: TGTGCCAGCACAGGAAGAAGAGCGAACACCGGGGAGCTGTTTTTT. Protein sequence: CASTGRRANTGELFF.